The clone carrying this T cell receptor (beta chain) was detected once. As yet, its antigen is unknown. TCRdb keeps only in-frame clones here, not all; method: immunoSEQ multiplex PCR. The top ten hold 24% of the sample, which has approximately 10,000 clones, 70% to 75% seen once. The CDR3 runs 16 residues. The V gene's germline CDR1 is SGHVS and CDR2 FNYEAQ. V was clipped by 10 bases and J by 1 base; unmatched bases: 9. These data come from a study of T cell clones after liver transplantation. The wider study: A pre-transplant mixed lymphocyte reaction with TCRbeta sequencing defined graft-donor-reactive clones followed in post-transplant blood. Until 12-24 months post-transplant, subjects got standard immunosuppression and no induction. Study observations and caveats: Donor-reactive sequences fell more than third party-reactive ones, suggesting partial deletion.

V usage is TRBV7-6 and J usage is TRBJ1-5; TRBD1 matches at 11 bases. Sequences were derived from CD4+ T cells from blood, sampled around 32 months after liver transplant. The TCR was taken from a human patient who received a liver transplant. Some T cells may have originated in the graft donor. DNA for the CDR3: TGTGCCACTGGACCGGGACAGGGGGGGAGCAATCAGCCCCAGCATTTT. Translating it yields CATGPGQGGSNQPQHF.